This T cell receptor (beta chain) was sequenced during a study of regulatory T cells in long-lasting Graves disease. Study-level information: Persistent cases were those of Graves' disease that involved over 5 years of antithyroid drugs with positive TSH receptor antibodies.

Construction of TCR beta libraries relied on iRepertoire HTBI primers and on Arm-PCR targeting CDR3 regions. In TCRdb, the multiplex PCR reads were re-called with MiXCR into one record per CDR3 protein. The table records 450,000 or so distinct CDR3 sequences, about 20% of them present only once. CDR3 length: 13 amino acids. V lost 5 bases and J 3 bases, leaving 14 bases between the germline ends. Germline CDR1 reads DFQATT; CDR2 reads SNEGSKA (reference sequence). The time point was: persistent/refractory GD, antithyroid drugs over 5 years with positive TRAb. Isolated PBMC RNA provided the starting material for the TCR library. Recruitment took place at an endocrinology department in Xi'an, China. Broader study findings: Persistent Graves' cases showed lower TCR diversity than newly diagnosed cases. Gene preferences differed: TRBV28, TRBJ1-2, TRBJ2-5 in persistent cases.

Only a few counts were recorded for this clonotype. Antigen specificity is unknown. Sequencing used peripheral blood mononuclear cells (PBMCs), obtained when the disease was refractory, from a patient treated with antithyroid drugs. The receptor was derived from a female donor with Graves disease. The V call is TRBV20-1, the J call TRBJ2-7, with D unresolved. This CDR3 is CSALNSGHYEQYF. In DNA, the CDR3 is TGCAGTGCTCTAAACTCCGGGCACTACGAGCAGTACTTC.